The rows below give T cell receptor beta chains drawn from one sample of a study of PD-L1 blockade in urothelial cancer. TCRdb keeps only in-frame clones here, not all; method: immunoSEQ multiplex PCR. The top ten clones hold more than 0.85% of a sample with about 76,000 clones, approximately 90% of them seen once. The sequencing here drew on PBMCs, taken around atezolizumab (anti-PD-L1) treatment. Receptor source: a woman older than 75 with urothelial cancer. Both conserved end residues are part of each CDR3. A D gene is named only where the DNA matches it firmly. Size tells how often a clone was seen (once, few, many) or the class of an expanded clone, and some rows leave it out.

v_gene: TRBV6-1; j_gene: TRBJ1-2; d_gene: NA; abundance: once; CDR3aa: CASSVEDNYGYTF; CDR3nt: TGTGCCAGCAGTGTGGAGGATAACTATGGCTACACCTTC
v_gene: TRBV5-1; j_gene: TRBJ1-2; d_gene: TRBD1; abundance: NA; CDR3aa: CASSASGQAIDYGYTF; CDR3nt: TGCGCCAGCAGCGCCTCGGGACAGGCTATTGACTATGGCTACACCTTC
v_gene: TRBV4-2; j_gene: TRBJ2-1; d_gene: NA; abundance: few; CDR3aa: CASSQEDLSSYNEQFF; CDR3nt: TGTGCCAGCAGCCAAGAGGACTTAAGCTCCTACAATGAGCAGTTCTTC
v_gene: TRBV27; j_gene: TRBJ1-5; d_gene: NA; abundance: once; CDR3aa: CASSGFSGMGNQPQHF; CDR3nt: TGTGCCAGCAGCGGATTCTCAGGGATGGGCAATCAGCCCCAGCATTTT
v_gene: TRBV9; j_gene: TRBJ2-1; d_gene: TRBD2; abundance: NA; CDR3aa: CASSVGREGPSGQFF; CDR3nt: TGTGCCAGCAGCGTAGGGCGGGAGGGGCCCTCAGGGCAGTTCTTC
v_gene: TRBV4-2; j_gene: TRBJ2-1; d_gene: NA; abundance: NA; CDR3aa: CASSQDPGAQFF; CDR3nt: TGTGCCAGCAGCCAAGACCCGGGAGCCCAGTTCTTC
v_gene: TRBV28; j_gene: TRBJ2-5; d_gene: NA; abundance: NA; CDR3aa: CASRPVGRGLETQYF; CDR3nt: TGTGCCAGCAGACCGGTTGGCAGGGGCTTAGAGACCCAGTACTTC
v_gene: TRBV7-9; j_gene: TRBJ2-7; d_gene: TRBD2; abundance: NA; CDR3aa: CASSLGRGLAGGYEQYF; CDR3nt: TGTGCCAGCAGCTTAGGGCGAGGACTAGCGGGAGGGTACGAGCAGTACTTC
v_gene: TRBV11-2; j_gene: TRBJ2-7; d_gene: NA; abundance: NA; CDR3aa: CASSSRQAYEQYF; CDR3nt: TGTGCCAGCAGCAGTAGACAGGCCTACGAGCAGTACTTC
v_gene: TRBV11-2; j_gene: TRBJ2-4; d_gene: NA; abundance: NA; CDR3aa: CASSLDKAKNIQYF; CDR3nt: TGTGCCAGCAGCTTAGACAAAGCCAAAAACATTCAGTACTTC
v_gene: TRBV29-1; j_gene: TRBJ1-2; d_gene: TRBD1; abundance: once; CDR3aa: CSVVGQGFYGYTF; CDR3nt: TGCAGCGTTGTTGGACAGGGATTCTATGGCTACACCTTC
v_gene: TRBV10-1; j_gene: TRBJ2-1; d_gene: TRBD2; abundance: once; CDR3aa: CASSESFAGVGNEQFF; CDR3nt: TGCGCCAGCAGTGAGTCGTTTGCGGGAGTTGGCAATGAGCAGTTCTTC
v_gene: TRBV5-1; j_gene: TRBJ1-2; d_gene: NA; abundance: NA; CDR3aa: CASSADRPYGYTF; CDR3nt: TGCGCCAGCAGCGCAGACAGGCCTTATGGCTACACCTTC
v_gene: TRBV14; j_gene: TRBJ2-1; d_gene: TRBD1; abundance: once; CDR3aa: CASSPHRDSSYNEQFF; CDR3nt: TGTGCCAGCAGCCCCCACCGGGACAGCTCCTACAATGAGCAGTTCTTC
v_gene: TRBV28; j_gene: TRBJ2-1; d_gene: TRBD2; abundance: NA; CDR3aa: CASSYRTSAYNEQFF; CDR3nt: TGTGCCAGCAGTTATCGGACTAGCGCTTACAATGAGCAGTTCTTC
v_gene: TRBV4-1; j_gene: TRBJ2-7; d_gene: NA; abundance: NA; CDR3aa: CASSQDRGLFYEQYF; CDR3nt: TGCGCCAGCAGCCAAGATAGGGGACTTTTCTACGAGCAGTACTTC
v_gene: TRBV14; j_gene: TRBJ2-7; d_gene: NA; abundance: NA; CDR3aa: CASSHTYEQYF; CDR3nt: TGTGCCAGCAGCCACACCTACGAGCAGTACTTC
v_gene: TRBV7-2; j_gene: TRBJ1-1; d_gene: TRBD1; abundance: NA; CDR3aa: CASSPQQGGTEAFF; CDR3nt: TGTGCCAGCAGCCCTCAACAGGGGGGCACTGAAGCTTTCTTT
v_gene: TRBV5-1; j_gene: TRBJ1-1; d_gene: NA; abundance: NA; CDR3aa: CASSLLDSGVNTEAFF; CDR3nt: TGCGCCAGCAGCTTACTGGACAGTGGGGTGAACACTGAAGCTTTCTTT
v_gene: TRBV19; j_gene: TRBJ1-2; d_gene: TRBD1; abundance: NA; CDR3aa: CASNLQGTAYGYTF; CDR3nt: TGTGCCAGTAACCTACAGGGGACGGCGTATGGCTACACCTTC
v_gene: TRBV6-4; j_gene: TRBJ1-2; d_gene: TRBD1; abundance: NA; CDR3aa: CASSRQGGSGYTF; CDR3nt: TGTGCCAGCAGTCGACAGGGGGGGAGTGGCTACACCTTC
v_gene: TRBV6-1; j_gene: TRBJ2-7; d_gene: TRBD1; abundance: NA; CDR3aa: CASSEGSGGLREQYF; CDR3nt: TGTGCCAGCAGTGAGGGGTCAGGGGGCCTTCGAGAGCAGTACTTC
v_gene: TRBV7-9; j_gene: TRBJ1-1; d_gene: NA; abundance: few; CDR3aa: CASSQGYTEAFF; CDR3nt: TGTGCCAGCAGCCAGGGGTACACTGAAGCTTTCTTT
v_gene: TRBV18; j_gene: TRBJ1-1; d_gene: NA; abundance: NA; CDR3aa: CASSREVTEAFF; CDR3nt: TGTGCCAGCTCCCGAGAGGTCACTGAAGCTTTCTTT
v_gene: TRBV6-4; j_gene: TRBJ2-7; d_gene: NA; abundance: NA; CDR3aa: CASSVDKGSYEQYF; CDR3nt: TGTGCCAGCAGTGTGGACAAGGGCTCATACGAGCAGTACTTC
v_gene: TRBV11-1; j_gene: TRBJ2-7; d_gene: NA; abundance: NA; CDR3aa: CASSLAVQGTYEQYF; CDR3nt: TGTGCCAGCAGCTTAGCGGTACAGGGAACCTACGAGCAGTACTTC
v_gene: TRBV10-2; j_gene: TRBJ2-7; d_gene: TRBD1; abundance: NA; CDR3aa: CASTEGQGPYEQYF; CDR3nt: TGCGCCAGCACGGAGGGACAGGGACCTTACGAGCAGTACTTC
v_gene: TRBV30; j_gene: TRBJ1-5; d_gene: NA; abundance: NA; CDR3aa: CAWTRRGYGNQPQHF; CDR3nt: TGTGCCTGGACACGCAGGGGATATGGCAATCAGCCCCAGCATTTT
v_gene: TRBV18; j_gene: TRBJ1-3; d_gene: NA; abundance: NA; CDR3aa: CASSPFPTGNTIYF; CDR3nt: TGTGCCAGCTCACCATTTCCTACCGGAAACACCATATATTTT
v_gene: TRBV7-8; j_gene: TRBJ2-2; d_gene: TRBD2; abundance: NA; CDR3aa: CASSPRTSMNTGELFF; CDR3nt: TGTGCCAGCAGCCCCAGGACTAGCATGAACACCGGGGAGCTGTTTTTT
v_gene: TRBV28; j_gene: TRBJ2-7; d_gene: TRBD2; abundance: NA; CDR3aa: CASSLAGGPYEQYF; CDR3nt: TGTGCCAGCAGCCTAGCGGGAGGGCCCTACGAGCAGTACTTC
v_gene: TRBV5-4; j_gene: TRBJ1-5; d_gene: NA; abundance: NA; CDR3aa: CASSLWGLSNQPQHF; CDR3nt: TGTGCCAGCAGCTTGTGGGGACTTAGCAATCAGCCCCAGCATTTT
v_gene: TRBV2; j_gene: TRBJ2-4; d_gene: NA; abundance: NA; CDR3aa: CASAGLGEVRNIQYF; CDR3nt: TGTGCCAGCGCCGGCTTGGGGGAGGTGAGGAACATTCAGTACTTC
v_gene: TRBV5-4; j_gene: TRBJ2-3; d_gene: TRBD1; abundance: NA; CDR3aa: CASSSWTGQITDTQYF; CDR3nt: TGTGCCAGCAGCTCCTGGACAGGCCAGATCACAGATACGCAGTATTTT
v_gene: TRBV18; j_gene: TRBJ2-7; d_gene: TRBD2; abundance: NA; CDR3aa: CASSPAGEGEQYF; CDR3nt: TGTGCCAGCTCACCCGCGGGGGAGGGGGAGCAGTACTTC
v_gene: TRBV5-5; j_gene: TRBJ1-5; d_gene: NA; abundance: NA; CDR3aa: CASSLGGEVRQPQHF; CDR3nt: TGTGCCAGCAGCTTGGGGGGGGAGGTCCGTCAGCCCCAGCATTTT
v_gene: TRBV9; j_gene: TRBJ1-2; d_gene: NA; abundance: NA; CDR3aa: CASGGAGNYGYTF; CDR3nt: TGTGCCAGCGGGGGGGCAGGGAACTATGGCTACACCTTC
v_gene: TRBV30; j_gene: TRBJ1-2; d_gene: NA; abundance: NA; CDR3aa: CAWSARSDGGGYGYTF; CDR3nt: TGTGCCTGGAGCGCCCGTTCGGACGGGGGAGGGTATGGCTACACCTTC
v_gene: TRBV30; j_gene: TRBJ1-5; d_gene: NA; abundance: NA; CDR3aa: CAWSVPIAGKNQPQHF; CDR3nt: TGTGCCTGGAGTGTCCCCATCGCAGGAAAGAATCAGCCCCAGCATTTT
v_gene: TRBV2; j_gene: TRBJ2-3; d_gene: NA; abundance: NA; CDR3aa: CASILLQVTDTQYF; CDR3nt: TGTGCCAGCATCCTGCTACAGGTCACAGATACGCAGTATTTT
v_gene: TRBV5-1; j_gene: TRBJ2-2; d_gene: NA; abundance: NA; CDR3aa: CASSLGGGNTGELFF; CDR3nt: TGCGCCAGCAGCTTGGGCGGCGGGAACACCGGGGAGCTGTTTTTT
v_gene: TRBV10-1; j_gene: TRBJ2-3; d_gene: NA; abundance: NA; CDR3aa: CASSEASQGTQYF; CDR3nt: TGCGCCAGCAGTGAAGCTTCTCAGGGTACGCAGTATTTT
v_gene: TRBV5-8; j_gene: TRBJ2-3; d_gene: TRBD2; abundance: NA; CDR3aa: CASSSGGLAGTDTQYF; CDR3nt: TGTGCCAGCAGCTCGGGCGGACTAGCGGGGACAGATACGCAGTATTTT
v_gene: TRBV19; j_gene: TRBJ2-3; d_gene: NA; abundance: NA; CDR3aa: CASKPQGTDTQYF; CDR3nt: TGTGCCAGTAAACCACAGGGAACAGATACGCAGTATTTT
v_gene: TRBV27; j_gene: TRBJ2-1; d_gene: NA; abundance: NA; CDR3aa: CASGLSLSSYNEQFF; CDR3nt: TGTGCCAGCGGGCTATCCCTGAGCTCCTACAATGAGCAGTTCTTC